Below, 3 T cell receptor beta chains from the same sample are listed, as sequenced in a study of shared clonotypes between healthy human individuals. Sequenced by immunoSEQ multiplex PCR; TCRdb stores in-frame clones only, minus some. Counted here are 450,000 or so clones, approximately 71% occurring once; the ten biggest clones make up approximately 12%. The specimen sequenced was PBMCs. These TCRs come from a woman in her thirties or forties in good health. Some clones in this sample may be carry-over from other donors' samples.

V gene TRBV13 combines with J gene TRBJ2-2, with TRBD1 as a possible D gene (5 bases). Germline V gene lookup returns CDR1 PRHDT and CDR2 FYEKMQ (reference sequence). CDR3 length: 17 amino acids. V was trimmed by 0 bases and J by 0 bases, leaving 11 bases between them. DNA for the CDR3: TGTGCCAGCAGCTTAGGACAGGACGGATCGAACACCGGGGAGCTGTTTTTT. It specifies CASSLGQDGSNTGELFF.

This clone has a count of ten or more. This sample includes further DNA sequences coding for the same CDR3. The chain has TRBV28 and TRBJ1-1; the match to TRBD1 covers 12 bases. There are 14 residues in the CDR3. In germline, CDR1 is MDHEN, CDR2 SYDVKM. Trimming took 2 bases from V and 8 from J; bases not matched to a gene: 3. CDR3 nucleotides: TGTGCCAGCAGTTTACCGGGACAGGGGGCGGAAGCTTTCTTT. This gives the protein CASSLPGQGAEAFF.

A single count supports this clone. A far larger clone is one nucleotide away, so this likely arose from a read error. The genes are TRBV7-2 and TRBJ1-1, with D unresolved. The V and J ends lost 7 bases and 1 base respectively, with 10 bases between them. Germline lookup yields CDR1 SGHTA and CDR2 FQGNSA. The CDR3 extends over 13 amino acids. CDR3 residues: CASIWIANTEAFF. The CDR3 DNA follows: TGTGCCAGCATATGGATAGCGAACACTGAAGCTTTCTTT.